This T cell receptor (beta chain) stems from a study of blood T cells in healthy people across ages. Study-level information: Capturing about one barcoded beta molecule per two T cells was achieved by template switching. Overall study findings and caveats: Long-lived donors carried more naive CD4+ cells and greater diversity than aged donors.

The authors ran a second PCR of roughly 6 to 12 cycles using a sample-barcoded 5' primer and a J-beta primer mix. Each cDNA molecule, via a template-switch adaptor with 12 random nucleotides, was tagged. TCRdb re-analysed the 5' RACE reads in MiXCR, keeping a single row per CDR3 protein. Of around 900,000 distinct CDR3 sequences detected, under 30% appear once; the ten largest clones hold about 18%. With respect to this clonotype: Its target is unknown. A single base separates this from a much larger clone, so it may be a read error.

The authors drew around 11 milliliters of peripheral blood from each donor. The germline V and J ends were trimmed by 2 bases and 10 bases, with 12 bases remaining between them. The CDR3 is made up of 13 amino acids. Germline V gives CDR1 ENHRY, CDR2 SYGVKD. The sequence was obtained from an elderly woman in good health. The rearrangement joins TRBV10-3 to TRBJ2-1; TRBD1 is a possible D gene (5 bases). Source material: blood. The CDR3 bases are TGTGCCATCAGTGAGACAGGAACCTACGAGCAGTTCTTC. Its translation is CAISETGTYEQFF.